This paragraph reports one T cell receptor beta chain. These data belong to a study of CD8+ T cells in alopecia areata. Study background: Patients in the treated group were given tofacitinib by mouth, 5 to 10 mg twice a day.

Specified treatment: oral pan-JAK inhibitor, 5-10 mg twice daily. The CDR3 runs 16 residues. V lost 0 bases and J lost 1, with 13 bases in between. Germline V gives CDR1 SGHKS, CDR2 YYEKEE (reference sequence). Reverse transcription of extracted RNA yielded cDNA, which provided the sequencing template. Repertoires were generated with immunoSEQ multiplex PCR, while TCRdb's copy carries only in-frame clones and drops some. The table includes around 200,000 clones, around 56% detected once. This sequence joins TRBV5-5 and TRBJ1-1; the D gene is possibly TRBD1 (6 bases). Here the sequenced sample was CD4+ T cells sorted from blood, taken at week 4, from a patient treated with tofacitinib. This TCR was recovered from a human donor with alopecia areata. CDR3 DNA: TGTGCCAGCAGCTTGGATGGGGGGCAGAGGAACACTGAAGCTTTCTTT. Its translation: CASSLDGGQRNTEAFF.